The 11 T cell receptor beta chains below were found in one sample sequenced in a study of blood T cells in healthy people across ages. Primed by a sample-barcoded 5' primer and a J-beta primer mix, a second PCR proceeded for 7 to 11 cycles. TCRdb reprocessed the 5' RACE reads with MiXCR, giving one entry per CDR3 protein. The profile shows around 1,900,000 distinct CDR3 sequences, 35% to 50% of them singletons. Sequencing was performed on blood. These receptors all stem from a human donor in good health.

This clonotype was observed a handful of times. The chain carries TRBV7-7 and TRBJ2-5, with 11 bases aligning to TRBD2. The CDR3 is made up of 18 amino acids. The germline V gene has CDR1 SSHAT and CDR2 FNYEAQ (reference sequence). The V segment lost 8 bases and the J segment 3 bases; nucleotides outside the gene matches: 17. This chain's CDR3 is CASSSVVAGGVGEETQYF. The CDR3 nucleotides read TGTGCCAGCTCGAGCGTAGTAGCGGGGGGGGTTGGTGAAGAGACCCAGTACTTC.

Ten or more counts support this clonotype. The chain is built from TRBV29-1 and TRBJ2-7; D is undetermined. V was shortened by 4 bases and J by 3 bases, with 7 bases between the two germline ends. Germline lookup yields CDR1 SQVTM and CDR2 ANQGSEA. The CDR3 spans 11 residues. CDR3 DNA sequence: TGCAGCGTTGTTCAGGTCTACGAGCAGTACTTC. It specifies CSVVQVYEQYF.

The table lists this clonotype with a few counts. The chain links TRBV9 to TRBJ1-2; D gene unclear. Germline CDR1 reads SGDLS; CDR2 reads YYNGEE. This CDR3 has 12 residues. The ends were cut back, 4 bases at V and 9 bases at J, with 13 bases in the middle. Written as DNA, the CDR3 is TGTGCCAGCAGCCAGCGAGGCGGGAGCTACACCTTC. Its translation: CASSQRGGSYTF.

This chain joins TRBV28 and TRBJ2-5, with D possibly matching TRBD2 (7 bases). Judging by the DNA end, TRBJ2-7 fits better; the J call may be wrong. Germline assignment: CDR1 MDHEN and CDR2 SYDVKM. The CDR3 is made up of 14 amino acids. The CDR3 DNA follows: TGTGCCAGCGTACAGGGAGGGGAGTCCTACGAGCAGTACTTC. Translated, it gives CASVQGGESYEQYF.

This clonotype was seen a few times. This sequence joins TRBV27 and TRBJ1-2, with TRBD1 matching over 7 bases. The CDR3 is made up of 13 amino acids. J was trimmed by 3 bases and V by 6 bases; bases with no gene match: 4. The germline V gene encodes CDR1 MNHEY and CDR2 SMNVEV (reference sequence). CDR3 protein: CASRAGQYYGYTF. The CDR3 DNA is TGTGCCAGCAGAGCGGGACAGTACTATGGCTACACCTTC.

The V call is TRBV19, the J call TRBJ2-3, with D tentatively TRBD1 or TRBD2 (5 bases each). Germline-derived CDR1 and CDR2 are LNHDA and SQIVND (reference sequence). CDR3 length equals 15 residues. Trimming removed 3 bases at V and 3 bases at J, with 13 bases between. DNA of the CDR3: TGTGCCAGTAGTATTCGGGGCTATCTGACAGATACGCAGTATTTT. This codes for CASSIRGYLTDTQYF.

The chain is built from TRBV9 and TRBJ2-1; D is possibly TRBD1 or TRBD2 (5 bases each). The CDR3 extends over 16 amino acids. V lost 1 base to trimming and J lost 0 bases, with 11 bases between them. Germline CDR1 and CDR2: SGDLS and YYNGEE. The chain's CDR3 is CASSVSGGSSYNEQFF. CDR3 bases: TGTGCCAGCAGCGTAAGTGGGGGAAGCTCCTACAATGAGCAGTTCTTC.

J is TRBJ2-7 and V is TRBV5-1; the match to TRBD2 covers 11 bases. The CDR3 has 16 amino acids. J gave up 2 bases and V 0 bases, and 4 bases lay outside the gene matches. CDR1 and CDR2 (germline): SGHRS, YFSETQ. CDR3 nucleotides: TGCGCCAGCAGCTTGGCTAGCGGGGGGACCGCCTACGAGCAGTACTTC. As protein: CASSLASGGTAYEQYF.

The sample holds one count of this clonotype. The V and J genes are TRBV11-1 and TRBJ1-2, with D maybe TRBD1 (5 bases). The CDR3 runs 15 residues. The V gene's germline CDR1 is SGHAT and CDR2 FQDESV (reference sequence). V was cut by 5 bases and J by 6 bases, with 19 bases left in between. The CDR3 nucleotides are TGTGCCAGCAGCCCCACGGGGCAGGGATCTAATGGCTACACCTTC. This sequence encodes CASSPTGQGSNGYTF. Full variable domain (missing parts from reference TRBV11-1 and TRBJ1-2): EAEVAQSPRYKITEKSQAVAFWCDPISGHATLYWYRQILGQGPELLVQFQDESVVDDSQLPKDRFSAERLKGVDSTLKIQPAELGDSAMYLCASSPTGQGSNGYTFGSGTRLTVV.

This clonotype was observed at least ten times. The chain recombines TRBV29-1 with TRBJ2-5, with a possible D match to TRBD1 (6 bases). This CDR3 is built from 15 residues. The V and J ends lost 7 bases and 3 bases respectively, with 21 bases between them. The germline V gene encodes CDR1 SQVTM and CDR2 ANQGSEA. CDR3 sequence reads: CSALDSGVSEETQYF. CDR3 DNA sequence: TGCAGCGCCCTGGACAGTGGAGTTTCTGAAGAGACCCAGTACTTC.

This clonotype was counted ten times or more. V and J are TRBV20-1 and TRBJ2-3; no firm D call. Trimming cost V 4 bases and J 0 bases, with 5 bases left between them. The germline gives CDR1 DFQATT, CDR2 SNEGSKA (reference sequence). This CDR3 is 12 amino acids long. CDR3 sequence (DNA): TGCAGTGCTATCCCTAGCACAGATACGCAGTATTTT. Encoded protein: CSAIPSTDTQYF.